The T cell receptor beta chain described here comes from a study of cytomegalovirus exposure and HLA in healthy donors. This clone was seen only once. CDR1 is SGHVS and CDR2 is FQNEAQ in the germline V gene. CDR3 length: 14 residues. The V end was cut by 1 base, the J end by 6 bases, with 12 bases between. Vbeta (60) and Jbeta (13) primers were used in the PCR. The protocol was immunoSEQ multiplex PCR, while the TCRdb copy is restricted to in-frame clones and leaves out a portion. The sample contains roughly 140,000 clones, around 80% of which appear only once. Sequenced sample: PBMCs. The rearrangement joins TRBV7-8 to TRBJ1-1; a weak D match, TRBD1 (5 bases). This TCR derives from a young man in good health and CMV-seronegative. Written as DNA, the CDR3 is TGTGCCAGCAGCTTAGAAGGGGAGGTGGCTGAAGCTTTCTTT. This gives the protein CASSLEGEVAEAFF.